A selection of T cell receptor beta chains follows, all from one sample in a study of blood T cells in healthy people across ages. TCRdb reprocessed the 5' RACE reads with MiXCR, giving one entry per CDR3 protein. This sample has more than 1.4 million distinct CDR3 sequences; roughly 40% occur once, and the top ten carry 6.5% to 10%. Specimen: blood. These receptor sequences come from a woman under 30 in good health. Each CDR3 is given with its conserved first and last residue. D genes are given only for firm matches. Not every row has a clone size; where given, it reads once, few, many or a size class.

v_call	j_call	clone_size	d_call	cdr3_nt	cdr3_aa
TRBV7-6	TRBJ1-6	few	NA	TGTGCCAGCAGCTTAACCGGCCTATATAATTCACCCCTCCACTTT	CASSLTGLYNSPLHF
TRBV15	TRBJ2-7	NA	TRBD2	TGTGCCACCAGCGGGACTAGAACGGGAGAGCAGTACTTC	CATSGTRTGEQYF
TRBV6-6	TRBJ2-6	many	NA	TGTGCCAGCAGAGGGCTGTCGAGCGGGGCCAACGTCCTGACTTTC	CASRGLSSGANVLTF
TRBV20-1	TRBJ1-2	few	NA	TGCAGTGCTAGTAGCCAGAGCAGCTATGGCTACACCTTC	CSASSQSSYGYTF
TRBV20-1	TRBJ2-3	NA	TRBD2	TGCAGTGCTATCTCGGCTAGCGGGCTTAGCACAGATACGCAGTATTTT	CSAISASGLSTDTQYF
TRBV7-8	TRBJ1-1	NA	TRBD1	TGTGCCAGCGCCAACTCAGGGGGCACTGAAGCTTTCTTT	CASANSGGTEAFF
TRBV7-8	TRBJ1-5	NA	NA	TGTGCCAGCAGCTTAGAGACGGGGGCCGGACAGCCCCAGCATTTT	CASSLETGAGQPQHF
TRBV4-1	TRBJ1-2	NA	NA	TGCGCCAGCAGCCAAGGTCTCGGCTCGCGGGAAAGGGCTGGCTACACCTTC	CASSQGLGSRERAGYTF
TRBV7-2	TRBJ2-7	NA	NA	TGTGCCAGCAGCTTAACGTTCCTAGACGAGCAGTACTTC	CASSLTFLDEQYF
TRBV6-5	TRBJ2-7	once	NA	TGTGCCAGCAGTCACCGGGACAAGAGCTCCTACGAGCAGTACTTC	CASSHRDKSSYEQYF
TRBV3-1	TRBJ1-2	NA	TRBD1	TGTGCCAGCAGCAACCCCGCAGGGGGCTCTGGCTACACCTTC	CASSNPAGGSGYTF
TRBV5-6	TRBJ2-5	NA	NA	TGTGCCAGCAGCGCTCCGGGACTTCAAGAGACCCAGTACTTC	CASSAPGLQETQYF
TRBV28	TRBJ2-7	NA	NA	TGTGCCAGCAGTGTTCAGGGGTCCCACGAGCAGTACTTC	CASSVQGSHEQYF
TRBV27	TRBJ2-1	NA	NA	TGTGCCAGCAGTTTATCTTCCGCGGGGGCGAATGAGCAGTTCTTC	CASSLSSAGANEQFF
TRBV4-1	TRBJ1-2	few	NA	TGCGCCAGCAGCCAAGATAGGTTCCCCGGTGGCTATGGCTACACCTTC	CASSQDRFPGGYGYTF
TRBV3-1	TRBJ2-1	few	TRBD2	TGTGCCAGCAGCCAAGATTGGGCTAGCGGGGGATTCTACAATGAGCAGTTCTTC	CASSQDWASGGFYNEQFF
TRBV3-1	TRBJ1-2	few	NA	TGTGCCAGCAGCCAAGTCGAATTGGAAGGCTACACCTTC	CASSQVELEGYTF